The rows below give T cell receptor beta chains drawn from one sample of a study of regulatory T cells in long-lasting Graves disease. MiXCR was run by TCRdb on the multiplex PCR reads, yielding one entry per CDR3 protein. The data contain about 560,000 distinct CDR3 sequences, about 16% of them singletons. Separately, the same data were catalogued under a study of T cells in Graves' hyperthyroidism and ophthalmopathy.

Sequencing used peripheral blood mononuclear cells (PBMCs), obtained at new diagnosis, from a patient treated with antithyroid drugs. These receptors were collected from a man between 18 and 35 years old with Graves disease. CDR3s include the opening cysteine and the closing phenylalanine or tryptophan. A D gene is named only where the DNA matches it firmly. The listing skips clone size in some rows; elsewhere it reads once, few, many or a size class.

CSAPGGGANTEAFF	TGCAGTGCCCCAGGGGGGGGGGCAAACACTGAAGCTTTCTTT	TRBV20-1	.	TRBD1	14	TRBJ1-1
CSSRGGAGGGETQYF	TGCAGCTCTCGAGGTGGGGCAGGGGGGGGAGAGACCCAGTACTTC	TRBV29-1	.	.	15	TRBJ2-5
CASSEARNNIQYF	TGTGCCAGCAGTGAAGCAAGGAACAACATTCAGTACTTC	TRBV2	few	.	13	TRBJ2-4
CASSVVSGPEAFF	TGTGCCAGCAGCGTAGTGTCGGGACCTGAAGCTTTCTTT	TRBV9	.	.	13	TRBJ1-1
CSARGGGLTDTQYF	TGCAGTGCTAGGGGGGGGGGACTAACAGATACGCAGTATTTT	TRBV20-1	many	TRBD2	14	TRBJ2-3
CASSLQGGSGANVLTF	TGTGCCAGTAGTCTTCAAGGGGGCTCTGGGGCCAACGTCCTGACTTTC	TRBV19	many	.	16	TRBJ2-6
CSAEGLAGEGVLYEQFF	TGCAGTGCCGAGGGGCTAGCGGGAGAGGGGGTTCTCTATGAGCAGTTCTTC	TRBV20-1	few	TRBD2	17	TRBJ2-1
CSARRTLGGGRIEQFF	TGCAGTGCTAGACGGACGTTGGGTGGCGGGAGGATTGAGCAGTTCTTC	TRBV20-1	many	TRBD2	16	TRBJ2-1
CASSEVRGVSSYTF	TGTGCCAGCAGTGAAGTGCGGGGGGTATCGAGCTACACCTTC	TRBV6-1	.	.	14	TRBJ1-2
CSASGNSNYGYTF	TGCAGTGCTAGTGGCAATTCTAACTATGGCTACACCTTC	TRBV20-1	few	.	13	TRBJ1-2
CASIQTPTRNEQFF	TGTGCCAGCATCCAAACTCCTACGCGGAATGAGCAGTTCTTC	TRBV12-3/TRBV12-4	many	.	14	TRBJ2-1
CASSSRQTGFYEQYF	TGTGCCAGCAGTTCTAGACAGACAGGGTTCTACGAGCAGTACTTC	TRBV28	.	TRBD1	15	TRBJ2-7
CASSQDQAATDTQYF	TGTGCCAGCAGCCAAGACCAGGCGGCCACAGATACGCAGTATTTT	TRBV3-1	many	.	15	TRBJ2-3
CASPPVPGQPYEQYF	TGTGCCAGCCCGCCTGTTCCGGGACAGCCATACGAGCAGTACTTC	TRBV27	many	TRBD1	15	TRBJ2-7
CASSSGREWYEQYF	TGTGCCAGCAGCTCAGGGCGGGAGTGGTACGAGCAGTACTTC	TRBV6-1	many	TRBD2	14	TRBJ2-7
CASSLPGLAGIPSLTDTQYF	TGTGCCAGCAGTCTCCCGGGACTAGCGGGAATACCCTCCCTCACAGATACGCAGTATTTT	TRBV12-3/TRBV12-4	.	TRBD2	20	TRBJ2-3
CSVDVRNTGELFF	TGCAGCGTTGATGTGCGCAACACCGGGGAGCTGTTTTTT	TRBV29-1	many	.	13	TRBJ2-2
CASSLAGTKCSF	TGTGCCAGCAGTTTAGCCGGGACTAAGTGTTCCTTC	TRBV12-3/TRBV12-4	.	TRBD2	12	TRBJ2-1
CSVASNSGTRFGEQFF	TGCAGTGTCGCCTCCAATAGCGGGACTCGATTCGGCGAGCAGTTCTTC	TRBV20-1	few	TRBD2	16	TRBJ2-1
CASSQERGQGTDTQYF	TGTGCCAGCAGCCAAGAGCGGGGACAGGGCACAGATACGCAGTATTTT	TRBV3-1	many	TRBD1	16	TRBJ2-3
CASSRTTASTEAFF	TGTGCCAGCAGTAGGACGACAGCGAGTACTGAAGCTTTCTTT	TRBV2	.	.	14	TRBJ1-1
CASRQGKTELTDTQYF	TGTGCCAGCAGGCAAGGGAAGACAGAACTCACAGATACGCAGTATTTT	TRBV4-2	.	.	16	TRBJ2-3
CASSSSLYEQYF	TGTGCCAGCAGCTCAAGTCTCTACGAGCAGTACTTC	TRBV5-1	many	.	12	TRBJ2-7
CSAREGLAGGAFTGELFF	TGCAGTGCCAGGGAGGGACTAGCGGGAGGGGCGTTCACCGGGGAGCTGTTTTTT	TRBV20-1	few	TRBD2	18	TRBJ2-2
CASSLRTGRDEKLFF	TGTGCCAGCAGCCTAAGGACAGGGCGGGATGAAAAACTGTTTTTT	TRBV6-2/TRBV6-3	few	TRBD1	15	TRBJ1-4
CASSLEAGPTNQPQHF	TGCGCCAGCAGCTTGGAGGCAGGGCCCACCAATCAGCCCCAGCATTTT	TRBV5-1	.	.	16	TRBJ1-5
CASSVGRGTEAFF	TGTGCCAGCAGTGTGGGCAGGGGAACTGAAGCTTTCTTT	TRBV28	few	.	13	TRBJ1-1